The 17 T cell receptor beta chains reported below all come from one sample, sequenced in a study of cytotoxic CD8 clonotypes in ibrutinib-treated CLL (dated by TCRdb to 2020 to 2023). The library was made by the immunoSEQ multiplex PCR assay. TCRdb's version of the immuneACCESS table is confined to in-frame rearrangements and falls short of the full clone set. An unresolved V gene accounts for under half of the shortfall where checked; the remainder is of unknown origin. The sample contains about 140,000 clones, approximately 77% of them found a single time. The ten largest clones take up about 29% of the sample. The time point label for this specimen denotes: about a year on ibrutinib. Material: PBMCs, obtained after 12 months of ibrutinib treatment. These receptors originate from a human donor with chronic lymphocytic leukemia.

The genes are TRBV19 and TRBJ2-7, with 9 bases lining up with TRBD1. CDR3 length: 15 residues. V gave up 4 bases and J gave up 3 bases; unmatched junction bases: 7. Per the germline V gene, CDR1 is LNHDA and CDR2 is SQIVND (reference sequence). The CDR3 DNA reads as TGTGCCAGTAGTAGCGCAGGGACAGGGTACTACGAGCAGTACTTC. This encodes CASSSAGTGYYEQYF.

This chain uses TRBV5-5 with TRBJ1-3, with D hard to call. V was shortened by 0 bases and J by 0 bases, with 10 bases between the two germline ends. The CDR3 runs 16 residues. Germline V gene lookup returns CDR1 SGHKS and CDR2 YYEKEE (reference sequence). CDR3 bases: TGTGCCAGCAGCTTGGCCTTCGCTAGCTCTGGAAACACCATATATTTT. Translation: CASSLAFASSGNTIYF.

The J gene is TRBJ1-2, the V gene TRBV6-1, with TRBD1 identical over 8 bases. Unmatched junction bases numbered 14, after V lost 9 bases and J lost 8 bases. This CDR3 is 14 amino acids long. Germline CDR1 and CDR2: MNHNS and SASEGT. The CDR3 protein is CASYSLQGARGYTF. DNA of the CDR3: TGTGCCAGTTACTCTCTCCAGGGGGCGCGGGGCTACACCTTC.

The genes are TRBV9 and TRBJ2-7; D remains unclear. The CDR3 sequence is 13 residues long. The germline CDR1 and CDR2 sequences are SGDLS and YYNGEE. V lost 0 bases and J lost 7, with 11 bases in between. As DNA, the CDR3 is TGTGCCAGCAGCGTAGCTACGATCGGTGAGCAGTACTTC. Translated, it gives CASSVATIGEQYF.

V and J are TRBV5-6 and TRBJ1-5; no clear D. The CDR3 has 14 amino acids. The V and J ends lost 0 bases and 3 bases respectively, with 7 bases between them. Germline V gene data show CDR1 as SGHDT and CDR2 as YYEEEE. In DNA, the CDR3 is TGTGCCAGCAGCTTGGGACCGCCCAATCAGCCCCAGCATTTT. Translated, it gives CASSLGPPNQPQHF.

The chain employs TRBV6-1 and TRBJ1-4; 7 positions match TRBD1. The CDR3 has 15 residues. Trimming at V came to 4 bases and at J to 4 bases, leaving 6 bases not matched to a gene. Germline loops: CDR1 MNHNS, CDR2 SASEGT. CDR3: CASSVGTAYNEKLFF. The CDR3 DNA is TGTGCCAGCAGTGTGGGGACAGCCTATAATGAAAAACTGTTTTTT.

This chain connects TRBV18 to TRBJ2-1, with a tentative D call TRBD2 (7 bases). The germline V and J ends were trimmed by 4 bases and 4 bases, with 14 bases remaining between them. Germline CDR1 KGHSH, CDR2 LQKENI. CDR3 length: 15 residues. The CDR3 bases are TGTGCCAGCTCACTAACGGGGGGCCAATACAATGAGCAGTTCTTC. It yields the protein CASSLTGGQYNEQFF.

The chain joins TRBV4-1 to TRBJ2-7; TRBD2 might be the D (6 bases). Germline V lookup: CDR1 MGHRA, CDR2 YSYEKL. This CDR3 spans 13 amino acids. The germline V and J ends were trimmed by 1 base and 5 bases, with 9 bases remaining between them. CDR3 nucleotide sequence: TGCGCCAGCAGCCAAGTTGGAGGGAACGAGCAGTACTTC. Its protein is CASSQVGGNEQYF.

The count of this clone is one. V gene TRBV28 combines with J gene TRBJ2-7; 8 bases align to TRBD1. Per germline, CDR1 MDHEN and CDR2 SYDVKM. The CDR3 is 14 amino acids. Trimming at V came to 5 bases and at J to 0 bases, leaving 3 bases not matched to a gene. The CDR3 region has the DNA TGTGCCAGCAGTGCGGACAGGGCCTCCTACGAGCAGTACTTC. Translating it yields CASSADRASYEQYF.

This chain joins TRBV7-2 and TRBJ2-7; D gene ambiguous. This CDR3 comprises 12 residues. V was clipped by 0 bases and J by 7 bases, with 7 bases between them. Germline assignment: CDR1 SGHTA and CDR2 FQGNSA. The DNA of the CDR3 is TGTGCCAGCAGCTTAGCAAACCGAGAGCAGTACTTC. Translated: CASSLANREQYF. The whole variable domain, filled in from reference TRBV7-2 and TRBJ2-7, reads GAGVSQSPSNKVTEKGKDVELRCDPISGHTALYWYRQSLGQGLEFLIYFQGNSAPDKSGLPSDRFSAERTGGSVSTLTIQRTQQEDSAVYLCASSLANREQYFGPGTRLTVT.

The chain couples TRBV4-1 to TRBJ2-1; 9 bases fit TRBD1. This CDR3 is 16 amino acids long. Trimming took 2 bases from V and 0 from J; bases not matched to a gene: 2. The germline V gene has CDR1 MGHRA and CDR2 YSYEKL. DNA for the CDR3: TGCGCCAGCAGCCAAACAGGGGGCTACTCCTACAATGAGCAGTTCTTC. This gives the protein CASSQTGGYSYNEQFF.

The CDR3 nucleotides are TGTGCCACCAGCAGGGAAATCCTACAGGGAATCACTAATGAAAAACTGTTTTTT. Translation: CATSREILQGITNEKLFF. V gene TRBV15 combines with J gene TRBJ1-4; the D gene is possibly TRBD1 (6 bases). The length of the CDR3 is 18 residues. CDR1 and CDR2 from the germline V gene are LNHNV and YYDKDF (reference sequence). Trimming left V 3 bases short and J 2 bases short, with 19 bases between. The full variable domain, rest sourced from reference TRBV15 and TRBJ1-4, is DAMVIQNPRYQVTQFGKPVTLSCSQTLNHNVMYWYQQKSSQAPKLLFHYYDKDFNNEADTPDNFQSRRPNTSFCFLDIRSPGLGDTAMYLCATSREILQGITNEKLFFGSGTQLSVL.

V gene TRBV4-3 combines with J gene TRBJ1-5, with TRBD1 as a possible D gene (6 bases). Per germline, CDR1 LGHNA and CDR2 YSLEER. Trimming removed 0 bases at V and 10 bases at J, with 25 bases between. The CDR3 sequence is 18 residues long. The CDR3 bases are TGCGCCAGCAGCCAAGATCGCGGGAAACAGGGCCATGGGTTTCCCCAGCATTTT. This gives the protein CASSQDRGKQGHGFPQHF.

CDR3 loop: CASMSRINEKLFF. The CDR3 nucleotides are TGTGCCAGCATGAGTAGGATAAATGAAAAACTGTTTTTT. The chain is built from TRBV27 and TRBJ1-4, with D unresolved. V gave up 7 bases and J gave up 5 bases, with 11 bases separating them. The CDR3 is 13 residues long. The germline V gene has CDR1 MNHEY and CDR2 SMNVEV (reference sequence).

This clone showed up just once. The V call is TRBV19, the J call TRBJ1-3; unclear D gene. Germline-derived CDR1 and CDR2 are LNHDA and SQIVND (reference sequence). The CDR3 contains 15 residues. The V and J ends lost 9 bases and 2 bases respectively, with 17 bases between them. The CDR3 spells CASSFSTLAGNTIYF. CDR3 coding DNA: TGTGCCAGCTCGTTCTCTACTTTGGCTGGAAACACCATATATTTT.

CDR3 sequence reads: CASSLDAGGFEAFF. CDR3 nucleotide sequence: TGTGCCAGCAGCTTAGATGCAGGGGGCTTCGAAGCTTTCTTT. V is TRBV7-6 and J is TRBJ1-1, with TRBD1 matching 8 bases. The junction had 6 bases not matched to a gene; V was cut back by 1 base and J by 8 bases. This CDR3 has 14 amino acids. The germline gives CDR1 SGHVS, CDR2 FNYEAQ. The full variable domain, completed using reference TRBV7-6 and TRBJ1-1, is GAGVSQSPRYKVTKRGQDVALRCDPISGHVSLYWYRQALGQGPEFLTYFNYEAQQDKSGLPNDRFSAERPEGSISTLTIQRTEQRDSAMYRCASSLDAGGFEAFFGQGTRLTVV.

The chain has TRBV7-2 and TRBJ2-5, with TRBD2 matching 9 bases. The ends lost 0 bases at V and 7 bases at J; junction bases unmatched: 0. The germline V gene encodes CDR1 SGHTA and CDR2 FQGNSA. The CDR3 has 13 residues. CDR3 sequence: CASSLAREGTQYF. In DNA, the CDR3 is TGTGCCAGCAGCTTAGCGCGGGAGGGGACCCAGTACTTC.